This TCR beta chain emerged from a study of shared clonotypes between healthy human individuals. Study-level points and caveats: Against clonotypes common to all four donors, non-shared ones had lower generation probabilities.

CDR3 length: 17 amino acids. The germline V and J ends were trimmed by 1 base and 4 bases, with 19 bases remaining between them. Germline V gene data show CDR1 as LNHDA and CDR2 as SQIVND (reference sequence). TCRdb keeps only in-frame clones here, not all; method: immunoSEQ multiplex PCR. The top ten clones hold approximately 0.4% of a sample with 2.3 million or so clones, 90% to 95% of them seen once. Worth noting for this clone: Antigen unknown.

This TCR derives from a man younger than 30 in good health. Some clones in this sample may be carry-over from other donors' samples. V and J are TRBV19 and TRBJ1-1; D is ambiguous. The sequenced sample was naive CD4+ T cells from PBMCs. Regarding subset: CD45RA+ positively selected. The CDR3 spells CASSIGPSSVIGTEAFF. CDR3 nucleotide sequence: TGTGCCAGTAGTATAGGTCCCTCGAGCGTTATCGGCACTGAAGCTTTCTTT.